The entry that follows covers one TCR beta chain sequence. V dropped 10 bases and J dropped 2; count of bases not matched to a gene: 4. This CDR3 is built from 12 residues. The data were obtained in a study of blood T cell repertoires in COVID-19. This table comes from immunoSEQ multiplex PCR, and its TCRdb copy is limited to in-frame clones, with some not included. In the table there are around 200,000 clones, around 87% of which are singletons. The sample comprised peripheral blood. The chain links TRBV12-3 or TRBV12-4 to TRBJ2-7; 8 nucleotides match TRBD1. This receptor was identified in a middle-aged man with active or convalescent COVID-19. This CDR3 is CAIQGATYEQYF. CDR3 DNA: TGTGCCATCCAGGGGGCGACCTACGAGCAGTACTTC.